This T cell receptor (beta chain) emerged from a study of blood T cell repertoires in COVID-19 (dated by TCRdb to about 2020). Background for the entire study: The collaborator samples originated in the United States, Italy and Spain and spanned the acute and convalescent phases of COVID-19. Where available, HLA class I and class II types were obtained from metadata supplied by the sample provider rather than from assay-based typing. The prospective study material was composed of cDNA or gDNA derived from T cells, B-cell-depleted T cells, or PBMCs. Deeply sampled blood TCRbeta repertoires from subjects exposed to, actively infected with, or recovered from COVID-19 were included in the dataset. The sample metadata nearly always contained a de-identified subject ID, COVID-19 status, age in years and sex. Samples were obtained from the ongoing ImmuneRACE study (first 160 participants) and from 950 to 1,500 subjects provided by 6 global collaborators. The repertoires were made available in a free public database intended to serve as a resource for research on the immune response to SARS-CoV-2. Study-level results and caveats: How much clinical and demographic metadata was included differed by source and by participant, and the metadata was provided uncurated.

Whole blood was collected in K2EDTA tubes by collaborating institutions according to the institutions' own protocols. Collaborator samples were shipped for TCRbeta analysis as frozen whole blood, isolated PBMCs, or DNA extracted from either sample type. The germline V gene (reference sequence) provides CDR1 SEHNR and CDR2 FQNEAQ. The trim is 1 base for V and 6 bases for J, with a gap of 13 bases between the germline ends. Measured from the cysteine to the phenylalanine, the CDR3 is 14 residues long. Only the CDR3 DNA is retained, 42 bases long and in frame from the first base. This clone was recorded a few times. Which antigen it targets is not known. The input lacks base qualities; no much larger clone sits a single base away. TCRbeta CDR3 regions were amplified from genomic DNA using the immunoSEQ Assay, a bias-controlled multiplex PCR. On the authors' methods: The number of nucleated cells in each sample was estimated by amplification of reference gene primers within the assay. Sequence reads were collapsed and filtered to measure the absolute abundance of every unique TCRbeta CDR3 rearrangement. For each sample, productive Simpson clonality was calculated by taking the square root of Simpson's diversity index across productive rearrangements. The clones in this table, taken by TCRdb from immuneACCESS, are in-frame only. Not every clone is retained; where verified, under half of the shortfall comes from an unresolved V gene, and the cause of the rest is unknown. Clonal size and the V and J genes are those of that table, whereas D and trimming came from the DNA. The sample includes approximately 210,000 clones, with under 90% observed a single time. 20% of the sample belongs to the ten largest clones.

Sequencing used peripheral blood. This chain joins TRBV7-9 to TRBJ2-7; the D gene is perhaps TRBD1, on 6 matching bases. The source of this sequence is a human donor in a cohort sampled during active COVID-19. CDR3 protein: CASSLGQGFSEQYF. In nucleotide form, the sequence is TGTGCCAGCAGCTTAGGGCAGGGGTTCAGCGAGCAGTACTTC.